Sequencing of this TCR beta chain was carried out in a study of CXCR3-negative and CXCR3-positive naive CD8 T cells (dated by TCRdb to the late 2010s). Background on the whole study: About 135 million TRB reads were obtained in total, roughly 1.5 +/- 0.3 million reads per library. The TRBV-TRBJ cluster analysis covered naive subsets from roughly 5 donors and memory cells from 3 donors. Diversity and physicochemical repertoire analyses were performed on around 10 donors pooled from two independent experiments.

General conclusions and limits of the study: Comparably high repertoire diversity was found in both naive subsets, whereas much lower repertoire diversity was found in memory CD8+ T cells. Freshly isolated PBMCs were used for most assays because CXCR3 expression partially decreased after cryopreservation. Naive CXCR3-negative and CXCR3-positive cells from the same donor showed similar TRBV-TRBJ usage, whereas memory cells showed distinct patterns. TRB CDR3s from CXCR3-positive naive cells showed higher hydrophobicity (lower Kidera factor 4), lower energy, and higher strength and volume indices than CXCR3-negative naive cells. Because surface CD5, which is linked to self-reactivity in mice, was comparable between the naive subsets, TCR interaction strength was also inferred from TRB CDR3 physicochemical properties.

Measured from the cysteine to the phenylalanine, the CDR3 is 16 residues long. Nucleotide data are not available. For each CD8+ T cell subset, flow sorting was done in triplicate, and a few hundred thousand cells per subset went directly into RLT lysis buffer. To exclude memory contaminants, naive CD8+ T cells were stringently defined as CD45RO-CCR7+CD27+CD95-. Using standard density gradient centrifugation, peripheral blood mononuclear cells were isolated from buffy coats. Naive CXCR3-negative and CXCR3-positive CD8+ T cells were flow-sorted on a FACSAria III. An RNeasy Mini Kit was used to extract total RNA from the sorted cells. The listed sequencing device is NextSeq 550. The Human TCR Profiling Kit (MiLaboratory) was used to make UMI-labeled 5' RACE TRB cDNA libraries. cDNA synthesis used the entire amount of extracted RNA, and PCR amplification then used the entire amount of cDNA produced. Libraries were prepared in parallel using an identical number of PCR cycles. Turning to the authors' computational methods: With a requirement of at least two reads per UMI, MIGEC and MiXCR extracted about 50,000 +/- 10,000 unique UMI-labeled TRB cDNA molecules per library. On average, each library contained about 40,000 +/- 10,000 functional in-frame TRB CDR3 nucleotide clonotypes without stop codons. After each sample was downsampled to 5000 UMI-labeled TRB molecules, VDJtools was used to calculate diversity metrics such as normalized Shannon-Wiener and Chao1. VDJtools was used to calculate clonotype-size-weighted physicochemical properties of the central five CDR3 residues, namely interaction energy, strength, volume and Kidera factor 4. TCRdb reprocessed the reads and assigns one entry to each CDR3 protein sequence, leaving out DNA. The authors' filters were not applied to this entry. The sample table on file contains more than 80,000 distinct CDR3 sequences. Of the sample, about 0.8% falls within the top ten clones.

Concerning this clonotype: Its binding antigen is unknown.

This receptor was taken from a human donor in good health. Some clones in this sample may be carry-over from other donors' samples. The V gene is TRBV12-3 or TRBV12-4 and the J gene is TRBJ2-1; as DNA is missing, the TRBD2 call by TCRdb cannot be tested. Sequencing used naive CXCR3+ CD8+ T cells from blood. The meaning of the sample's cell subset or site label: CD45RO-CCR7+CD27+CD95- naive CD8+ T cells expressing CXCR3 (TNR3+). The CDR3 reads CASSSVLANLLNEQLF.